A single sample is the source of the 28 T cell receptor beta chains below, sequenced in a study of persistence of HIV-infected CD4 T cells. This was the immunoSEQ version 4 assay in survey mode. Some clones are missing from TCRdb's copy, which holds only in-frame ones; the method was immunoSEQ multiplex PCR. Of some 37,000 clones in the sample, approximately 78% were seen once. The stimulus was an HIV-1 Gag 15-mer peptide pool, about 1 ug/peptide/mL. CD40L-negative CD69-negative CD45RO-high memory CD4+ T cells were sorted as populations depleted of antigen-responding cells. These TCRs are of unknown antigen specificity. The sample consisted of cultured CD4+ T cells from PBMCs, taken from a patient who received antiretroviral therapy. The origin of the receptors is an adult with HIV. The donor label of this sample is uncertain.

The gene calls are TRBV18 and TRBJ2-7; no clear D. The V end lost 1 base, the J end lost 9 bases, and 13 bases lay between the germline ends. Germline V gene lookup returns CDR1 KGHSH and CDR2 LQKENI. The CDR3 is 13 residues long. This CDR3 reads CASSPRPDGRQYV. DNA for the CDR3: TGTGCCAGCTCACCACGTCCAGACGGGCGGCAGTACGTC.

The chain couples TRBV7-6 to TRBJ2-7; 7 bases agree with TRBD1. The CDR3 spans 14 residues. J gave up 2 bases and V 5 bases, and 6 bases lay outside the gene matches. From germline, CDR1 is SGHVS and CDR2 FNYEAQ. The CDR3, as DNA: TGTGCCAGCAGCAAGCCGGGACAGACCTACGAGCAGTACTTC. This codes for CASSKPGQTYEQYF.

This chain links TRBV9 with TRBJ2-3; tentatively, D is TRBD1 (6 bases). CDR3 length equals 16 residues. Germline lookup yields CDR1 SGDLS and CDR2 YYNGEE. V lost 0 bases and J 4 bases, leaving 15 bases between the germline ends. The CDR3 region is CASSVGTDIFADTQYF. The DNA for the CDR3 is TGTGCCAGCAGCGTAGGGACAGATATATTCGCAGATACGCAGTATTTT.

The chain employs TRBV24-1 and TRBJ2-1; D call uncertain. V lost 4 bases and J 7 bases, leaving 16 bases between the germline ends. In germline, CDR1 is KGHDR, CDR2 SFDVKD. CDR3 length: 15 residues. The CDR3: CATSDPRQERNEQFF. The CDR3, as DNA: TGTGCCACCAGTGACCCCCGGCAGGAGAGGAATGAGCAGTTCTTC.

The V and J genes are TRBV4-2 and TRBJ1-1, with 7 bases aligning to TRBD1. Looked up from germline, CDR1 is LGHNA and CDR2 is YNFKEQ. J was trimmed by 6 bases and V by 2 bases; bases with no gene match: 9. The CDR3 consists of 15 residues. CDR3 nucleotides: TGTGCCAGCAGCCAACACTGGGCACAGGGGTCTGAAGCTTTCTTT. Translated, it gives CASSQHWAQGSEAFF.

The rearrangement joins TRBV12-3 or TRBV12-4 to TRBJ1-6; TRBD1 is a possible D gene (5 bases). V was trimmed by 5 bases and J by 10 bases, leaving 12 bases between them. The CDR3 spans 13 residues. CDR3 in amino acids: CASSKTGDSPLHF. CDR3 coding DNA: TGTGCCAGCAGTAAAACAGGAGACTCACCCCTCCACTTT.

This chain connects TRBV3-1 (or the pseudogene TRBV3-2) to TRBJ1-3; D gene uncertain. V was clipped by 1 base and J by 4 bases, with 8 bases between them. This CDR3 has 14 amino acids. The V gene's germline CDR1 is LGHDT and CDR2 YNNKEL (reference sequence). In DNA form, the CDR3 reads TGTGCCAGCAGCCAAGTAAGAACAGGAAACACCATATATTTT. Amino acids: CASSQVRTGNTIYF.

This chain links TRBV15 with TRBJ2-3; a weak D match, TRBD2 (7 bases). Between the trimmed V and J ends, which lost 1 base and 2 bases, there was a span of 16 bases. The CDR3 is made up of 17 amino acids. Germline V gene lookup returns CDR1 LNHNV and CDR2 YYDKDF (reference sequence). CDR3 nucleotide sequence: TGTGCCACCAGCAGAGGGGGAGGGGCGGGGGCCACAGATACGCAGTATTTT. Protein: CATSRGGGAGATDTQYF.

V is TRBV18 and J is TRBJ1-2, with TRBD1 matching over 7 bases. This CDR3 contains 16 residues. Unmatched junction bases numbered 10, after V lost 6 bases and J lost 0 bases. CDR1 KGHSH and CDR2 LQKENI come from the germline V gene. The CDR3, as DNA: TGTGCCAGCTCGCGGGAGGGGGCGACTTCTAACTATGGCTACACCTTC. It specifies CASSREGATSNYGYTF.

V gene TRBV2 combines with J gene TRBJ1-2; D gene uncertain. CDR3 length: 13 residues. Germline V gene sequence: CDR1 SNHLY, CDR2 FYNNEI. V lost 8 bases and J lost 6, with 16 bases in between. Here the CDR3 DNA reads TGTGCCAGCTCTAGGGCGGTGGGAGATGGCTACACCTTC. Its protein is CASSRAVGDGYTF. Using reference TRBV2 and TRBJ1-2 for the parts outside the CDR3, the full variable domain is EPEVTQTPSHQVTQMGQEVILRCVPISNHLYFYWYRQILGQKVEFLVSFYNNEISEKSEIFDDQFSVERPDGSNFTLKIRSTKLEDSAMYFCASSRAVGDGYTFGSGTRLTVV.

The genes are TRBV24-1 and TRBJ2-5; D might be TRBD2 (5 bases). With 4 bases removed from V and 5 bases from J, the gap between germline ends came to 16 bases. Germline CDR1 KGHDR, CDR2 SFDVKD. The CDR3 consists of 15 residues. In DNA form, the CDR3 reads TGTGCCACCAGTGAACCCCGGACGGGCGGGGAGACCCAGTACTTC. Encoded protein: CATSEPRTGGETQYF.

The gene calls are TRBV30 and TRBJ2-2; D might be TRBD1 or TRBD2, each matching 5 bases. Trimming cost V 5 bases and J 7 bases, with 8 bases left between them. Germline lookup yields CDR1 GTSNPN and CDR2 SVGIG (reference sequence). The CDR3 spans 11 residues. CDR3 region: CAWGTRGELFF. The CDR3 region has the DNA TGTGCCTGGGGGACCCGCGGGGAGCTGTTTTTT.

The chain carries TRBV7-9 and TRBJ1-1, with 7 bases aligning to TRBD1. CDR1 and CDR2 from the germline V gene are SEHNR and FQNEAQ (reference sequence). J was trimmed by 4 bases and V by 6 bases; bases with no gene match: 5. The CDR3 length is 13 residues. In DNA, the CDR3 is TGTGCCAGCAGTCAAAACAGGGGCACTGAAGCTTTCTTT. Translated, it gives CASSQNRGTEAFF.

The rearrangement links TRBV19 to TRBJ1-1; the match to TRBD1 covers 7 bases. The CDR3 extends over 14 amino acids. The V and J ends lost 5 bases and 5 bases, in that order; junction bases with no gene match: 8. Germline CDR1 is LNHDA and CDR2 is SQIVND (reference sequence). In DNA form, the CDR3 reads TGTGCCAGTAGTTTCCAGGGGGTCGGAACTGAAGCTTTCTTT. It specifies CASSFQGVGTEAFF. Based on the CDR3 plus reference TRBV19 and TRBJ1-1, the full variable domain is DGGITQSPKYLFRKEGQNVTLSCEQNLNHDAMYWYRQDPGQGLRLIYYSQIVNDFQKGDIAEGYSVSREKKESFPLTVTSAQKNPTAFYLCASSFQGVGTEAFFGQGTRLTVV.

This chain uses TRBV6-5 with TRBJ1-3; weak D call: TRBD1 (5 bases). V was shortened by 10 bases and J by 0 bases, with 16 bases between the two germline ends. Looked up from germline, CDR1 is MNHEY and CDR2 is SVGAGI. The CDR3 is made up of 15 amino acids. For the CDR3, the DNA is TGTGCCACCCGGACAACCCGGAGCTCTGGAAACACCATATATTTT. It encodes CATRTTRSSGNTIYF.

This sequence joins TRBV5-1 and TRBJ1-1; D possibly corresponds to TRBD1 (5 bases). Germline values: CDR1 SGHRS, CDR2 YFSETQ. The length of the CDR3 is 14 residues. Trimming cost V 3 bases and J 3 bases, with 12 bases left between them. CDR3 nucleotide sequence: TGCGCCAGCAGCTCCCTGGGGGGGGACACTGAAGCTTTCTTT. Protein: CASSSLGGDTEAFF.

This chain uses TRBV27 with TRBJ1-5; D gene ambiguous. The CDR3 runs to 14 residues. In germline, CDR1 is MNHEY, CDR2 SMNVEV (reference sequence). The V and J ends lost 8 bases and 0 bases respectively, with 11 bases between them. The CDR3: CASSLGNSNQPQHF. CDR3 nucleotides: TGTGCCAGCTCTCTGGGGAATAGCAATCAGCCCCAGCATTTT.

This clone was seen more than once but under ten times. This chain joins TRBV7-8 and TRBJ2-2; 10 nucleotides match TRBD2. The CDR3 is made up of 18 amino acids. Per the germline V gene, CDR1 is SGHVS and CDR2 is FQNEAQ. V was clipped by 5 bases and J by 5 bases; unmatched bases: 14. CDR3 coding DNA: TGTGCCAGCAGCCTACGGGTTCTAGCGGGGGCGGGGACCGGGGAGCTGTTTTTT. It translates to CASSLRVLAGAGTGELFF.

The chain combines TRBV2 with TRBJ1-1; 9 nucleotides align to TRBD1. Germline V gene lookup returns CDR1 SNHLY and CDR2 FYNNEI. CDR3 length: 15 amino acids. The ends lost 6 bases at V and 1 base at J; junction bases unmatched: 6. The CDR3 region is CASSLTGGWNTEAFF. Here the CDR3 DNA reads TGTGCCAGCAGCCTTACAGGGGGCTGGAACACTGAAGCTTTCTTT.

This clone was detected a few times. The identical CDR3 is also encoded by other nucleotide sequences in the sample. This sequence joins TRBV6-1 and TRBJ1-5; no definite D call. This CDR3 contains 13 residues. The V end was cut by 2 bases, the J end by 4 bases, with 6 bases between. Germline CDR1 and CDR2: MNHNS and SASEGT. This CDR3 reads CASSEQVNQPQHF. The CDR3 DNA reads TGTGCCAGCAGTGAACAAGTTAATCAGCCCCAGCATTTT.

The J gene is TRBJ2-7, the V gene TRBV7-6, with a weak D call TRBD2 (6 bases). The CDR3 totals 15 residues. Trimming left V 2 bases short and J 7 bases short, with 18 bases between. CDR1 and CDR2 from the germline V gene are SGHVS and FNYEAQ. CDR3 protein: CASSLTGDGLSEQYF. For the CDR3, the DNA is TGTGCCAGCAGCTTAACGGGGGACGGATTGAGTGAGCAGTACTTC. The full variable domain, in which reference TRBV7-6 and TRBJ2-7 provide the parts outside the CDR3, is GAGVSQSPRYKVTKRGQDVALRCDPISGHVSLYWYRQALGQGPEFLTYFNYEAQQDKSGLPNDRFSAERPEGSISTLTIQRTEQRDSAMYRCASSLTGDGLSEQYFGPGTRLTVT.

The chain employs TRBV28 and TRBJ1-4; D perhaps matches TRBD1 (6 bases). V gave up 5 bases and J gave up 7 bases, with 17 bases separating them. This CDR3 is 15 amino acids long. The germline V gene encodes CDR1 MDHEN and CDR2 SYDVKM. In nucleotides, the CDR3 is TGTGCCAGCAGTGGGTACAACAGGGTCGCTGAAAAACTGTTTTTT. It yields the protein CASSGYNRVAEKLFF.

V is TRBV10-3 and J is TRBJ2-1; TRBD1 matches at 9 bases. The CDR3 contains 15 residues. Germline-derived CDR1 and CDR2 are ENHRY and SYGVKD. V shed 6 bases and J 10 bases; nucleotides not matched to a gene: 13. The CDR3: CAIRPGGTGINEQFF. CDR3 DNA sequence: TGTGCCATCAGACCGGGCGGGACAGGGATCAACGAGCAGTTCTTC.

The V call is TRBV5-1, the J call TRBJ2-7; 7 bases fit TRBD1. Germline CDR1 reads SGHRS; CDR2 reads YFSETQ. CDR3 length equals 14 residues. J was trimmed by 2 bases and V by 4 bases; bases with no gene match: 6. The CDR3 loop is CASSHDRVPYEQYF. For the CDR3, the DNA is TGCGCCAGCAGCCATGACAGGGTTCCCTACGAGCAGTACTTC.

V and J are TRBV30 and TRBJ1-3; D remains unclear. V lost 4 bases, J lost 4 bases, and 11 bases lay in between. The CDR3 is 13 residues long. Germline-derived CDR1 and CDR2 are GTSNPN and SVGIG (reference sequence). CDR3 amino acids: CAWKKSPGNTIYF. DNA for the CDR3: TGTGCCTGGAAAAAGTCACCGGGAAACACCATATATTTT.

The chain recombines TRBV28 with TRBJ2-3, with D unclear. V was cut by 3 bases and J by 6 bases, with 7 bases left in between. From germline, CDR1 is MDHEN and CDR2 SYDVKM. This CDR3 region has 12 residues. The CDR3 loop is CASSLEWDTQYF. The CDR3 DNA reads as TGTGCCAGCAGTTTGGAGTGGGATACGCAGTATTTT.

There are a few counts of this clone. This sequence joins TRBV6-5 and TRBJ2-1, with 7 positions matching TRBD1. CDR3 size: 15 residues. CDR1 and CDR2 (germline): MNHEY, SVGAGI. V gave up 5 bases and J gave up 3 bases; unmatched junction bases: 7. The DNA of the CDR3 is TGTGCCAGCAGTCAGTCGGCAGGGGGCTACAATGAGCAGTTCTTC. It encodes CASSQSAGGYNEQFF.

CDR3 nucleotides: TGTGCCAGCAGCCAGGCCGTTCTGGGGCTCTATGGCTACACCTTC. Its translation: CASSQAVLGLYGYTF. The gene calls are TRBV3-1 (or the pseudogene TRBV3-2) and TRBJ1-2, with TRBD1 as a possible D gene (5 bases). The germline gives CDR1 LGHDT, CDR2 YNNKEL (reference sequence). The length of the CDR3 is 15 residues. The ends were cut back, 3 bases at V and 4 bases at J, with 15 bases in the middle.